The 8 T cell receptor beta chains below all came from one sample that was sequenced in a study of cytomegalovirus exposure and HLA in healthy donors. Researchers ran the PCR with 60 Vbeta and 13 Jbeta primers. TCRdb's table, derived via immunoSEQ multiplex PCR, lists solely in-frame clones and lacks some. The profile covers 110,000 or so clones, with 74% appearing a single time and 3.5% to 5% taken by the ten largest. Sequencing was performed on PBMCs. The receptors were gathered from a woman aged 40-49 years in good health and CMV-seropositive.

This chain uses TRBV10-3 with TRBJ1-5, with D possibly being TRBD1 (6 bases). CDR3 length: 13 residues. V dropped 6 bases and J dropped 3 bases, with 9 bases sitting between them. Looked up from germline, CDR1 is ENHRY and CDR2 is SYGVKD. The CDR3 bases are TGTGCCATCAGAAGGGGGAACAATCAGCCCCAGCATTTT. Translation gives CAIRRGNNQPQHF.

The V call is TRBV7-6, the J call TRBJ2-6, with TRBD1 as a possible D gene (6 bases). CDR3 size: 17 residues. Germline lookup yields CDR1 SGHVS and CDR2 FNYEAQ. With 6 bases removed from V and 2 bases from J, the gap between germline ends came to 17 bases. The CDR3 DNA reads TGTGCCAGCAGTCGGCTAGGGGGTTTCGCTGGGGCCAACGTCCTGACTTTC. Amino acids: CASSRLGGFAGANVLTF.

This clone was counted a few times. The rearrangement joins TRBV19 to TRBJ2-3, with a tentative D call TRBD1 (6 bases). Germline CDR1 LNHDA, CDR2 SQIVND (reference sequence). This CDR3 spans 14 amino acids. Trimming shortened V by 5 bases and J by 1 base, and 10 bases separated the two germline ends. CDR3 sequence reads: CASSRDKGTDTQYF. CDR3 bases: TGTGCCAGTAGTCGGGACAAGGGCACAGATACGCAGTATTTT.

The sample holds one count of this clone. The J gene is TRBJ2-1, the V gene TRBV7-3; 12 bases are a match to TRBD1. This CDR3 has 16 amino acids. Germline CDR1 SGHTA, CDR2 FQGTGA. The junction had 11 bases not matched to a gene; V was cut back by 5 bases and J by 9 bases. This chain's CDR3 is CASSQKGGQGAREQFF. DNA for the CDR3: TGTGCCAGCAGCCAAAAAGGGGGACAGGGGGCGCGTGAGCAGTTCTTC.

The chain employs TRBV6-6 and TRBJ2-7; TRBD2 is a possible D gene (5 bases). Germline CDR1 is MNHNY and CDR2 is SVGAGI (reference sequence). The V end was cut by 1 base, the J end by 2 bases, with 9 bases between. The CDR3 contains 14 residues. The CDR3 loop is CASSYFPGTYEQYF. The CDR3 DNA is TGTGCCAGCAGTTACTTCCCCGGGACCTACGAGCAGTACTTC.

This chain connects TRBV29-1 to TRBJ1-1; a possible D gene is TRBD1 (5 bases). CDR1 and CDR2 (germline): SQVTM, ANQGSEA. V gave up 7 bases and J gave up 7 bases, with 16 bases separating them. There are 12 residues in the CDR3. The CDR3 coding sequence is TGCAGCGCGTGGGATGGGCAGGGTGAAGCTTTCTTT. Translation: CSAWDGQGEAFF.

The V call is TRBV7-6, the J call TRBJ2-7; 8 bases are shared with TRBD1. The CDR3 runs to 16 residues. Trimming took 5 bases from V and 7 from J; bases not matched to a gene: 16. Germline V gene sequence: CDR1 SGHVS, CDR2 FNYEAQ. The CDR3 reads CASSLSVGSGGSEQYF. CDR3 nucleotide sequence: TGTGCCAGCAGCCTTAGTGTAGGGTCAGGGGGCAGTGAGCAGTACTTC.

The chain is built from TRBV18 and TRBJ2-3; 9 bases align to TRBD1. Germline trimming cut 5 bases from V and 2 bases from J; bases unmatched to any gene: 5. The CDR3 is 15 residues long. Germline loops: CDR1 KGHSH, CDR2 LQKENI. The CDR3 bases are TGTGCCAGCTCATTGGGACAGGGCGCCACAGATACGCAGTATTTT. Its translation: CASSLGQGATDTQYF.